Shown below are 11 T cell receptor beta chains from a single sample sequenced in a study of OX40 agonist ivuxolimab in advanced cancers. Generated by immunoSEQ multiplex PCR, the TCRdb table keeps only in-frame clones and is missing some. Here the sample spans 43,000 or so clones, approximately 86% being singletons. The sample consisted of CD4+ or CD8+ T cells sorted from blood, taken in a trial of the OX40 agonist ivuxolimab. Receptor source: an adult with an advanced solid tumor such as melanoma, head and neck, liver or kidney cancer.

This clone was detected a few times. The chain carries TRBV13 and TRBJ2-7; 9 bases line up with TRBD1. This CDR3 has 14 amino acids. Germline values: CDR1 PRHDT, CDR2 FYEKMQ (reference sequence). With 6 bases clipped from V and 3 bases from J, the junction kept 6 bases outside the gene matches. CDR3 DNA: TGTGCCAGCAGTAAAGACAGGGGGTTCTACGAGCAGTACTTC. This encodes CASSKDRGFYEQYF.

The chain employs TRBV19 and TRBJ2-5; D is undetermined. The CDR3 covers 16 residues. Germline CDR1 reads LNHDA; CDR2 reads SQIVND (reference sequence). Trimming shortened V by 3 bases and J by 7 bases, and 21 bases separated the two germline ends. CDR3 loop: CASSILSGSTKGTQYF. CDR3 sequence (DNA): TGTGCCAGTAGTATTCTCTCCGGGTCCACAAAGGGGACCCAGTACTTC. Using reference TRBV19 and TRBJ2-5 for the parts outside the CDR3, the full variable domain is DGGITQSPKYLFRKEGQNVTLSCEQNLNHDAMYWYRQDPGQGLRLIYYSQIVNDFQKGDIAEGYSVSREKKESFPLTVTSAQKNPTAFYLCASSILSGSTKGTQYFGPGTRLLVL.

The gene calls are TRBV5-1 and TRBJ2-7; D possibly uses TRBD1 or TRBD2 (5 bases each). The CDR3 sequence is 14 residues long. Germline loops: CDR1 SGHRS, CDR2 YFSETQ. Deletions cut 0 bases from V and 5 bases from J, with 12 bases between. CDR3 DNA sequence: TGCGCCAGCAGCTTGGCAGGGAGCATCGACGAGCAGTACTTC. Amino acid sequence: CASSLAGSIDEQYF.

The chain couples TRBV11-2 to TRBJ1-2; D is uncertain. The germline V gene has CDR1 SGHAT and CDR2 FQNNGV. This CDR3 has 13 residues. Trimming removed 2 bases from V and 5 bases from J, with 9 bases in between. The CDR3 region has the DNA TGTGCCAGCAGCTTACAACGGAGTTATGGCTACACCTTC. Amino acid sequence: CASSLQRSYGYTF.

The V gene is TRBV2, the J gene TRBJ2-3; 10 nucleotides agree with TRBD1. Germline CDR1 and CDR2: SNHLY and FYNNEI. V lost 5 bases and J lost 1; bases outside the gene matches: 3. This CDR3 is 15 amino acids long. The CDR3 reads CASSYGTGGTDTQYF. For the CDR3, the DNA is TGTGCCAGCAGTTATGGGACAGGGGGCACAGATACGCAGTATTTT.

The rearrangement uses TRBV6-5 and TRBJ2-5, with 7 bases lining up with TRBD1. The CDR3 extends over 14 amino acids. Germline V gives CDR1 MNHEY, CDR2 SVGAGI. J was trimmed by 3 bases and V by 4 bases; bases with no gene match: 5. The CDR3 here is CASSSNDREETQYF. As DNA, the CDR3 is TGTGCCAGCAGTTCTAATGACAGGGAAGAGACCCAGTACTTC.

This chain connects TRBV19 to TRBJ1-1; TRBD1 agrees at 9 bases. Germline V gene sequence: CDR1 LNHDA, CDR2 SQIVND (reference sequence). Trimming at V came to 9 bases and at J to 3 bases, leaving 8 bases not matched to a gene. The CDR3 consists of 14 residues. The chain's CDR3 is CASRGWTGDTEAFF. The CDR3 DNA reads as TGTGCCAGCCGGGGGTGGACAGGGGACACTGAAGCTTTCTTT.

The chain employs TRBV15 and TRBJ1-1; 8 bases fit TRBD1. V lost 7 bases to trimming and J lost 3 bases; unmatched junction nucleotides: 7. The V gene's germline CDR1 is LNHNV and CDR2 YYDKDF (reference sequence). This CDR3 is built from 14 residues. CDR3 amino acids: CATTRTGIDTEAFF. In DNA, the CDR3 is TGTGCCACCACCCGGACAGGGATTGACACTGAAGCTTTCTTT.

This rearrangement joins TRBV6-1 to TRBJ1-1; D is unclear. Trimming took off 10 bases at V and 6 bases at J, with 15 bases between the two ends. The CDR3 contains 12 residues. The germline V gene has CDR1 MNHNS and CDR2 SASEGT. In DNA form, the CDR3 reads TGTGCCATCCAAGGAGTTCGAGCTGAAGCTTTCTTT. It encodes CAIQGVRAEAFF.

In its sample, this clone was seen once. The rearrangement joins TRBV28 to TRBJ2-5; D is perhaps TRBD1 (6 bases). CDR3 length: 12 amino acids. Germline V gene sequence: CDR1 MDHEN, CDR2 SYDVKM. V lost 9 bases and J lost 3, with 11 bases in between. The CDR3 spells CASGQLKETQYF. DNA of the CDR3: TGTGCCAGTGGACAGCTTAAAGAGACCCAGTACTTC.

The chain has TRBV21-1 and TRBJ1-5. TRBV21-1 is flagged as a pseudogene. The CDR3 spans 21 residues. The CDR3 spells CASSKGRRAGNGIHSNQPQHF. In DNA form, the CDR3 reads TGTGCCAGCAGCAAAGGTCGGAGGGCAGGGAACGGTATCCATAGCAATCAGCCCCAGCATTTT.